Described below is a single TCR beta chain sequence and its context. The antigen remains unidentified. The data originate from a study of T cell repertoires in cytomegalovirus infection. Findings and caveats of the study: Cumulative frequency (of public TCR beta family members) identified carriers of CMV plus the relevant HLA.

Germline V gene sequence: CDR1 MNHEY, CDR2 SVGEGT. V lost 1 base and J lost 1, with 10 bases in between. The CDR3 has 15 residues. TCRdb re-analysed the reads in MiXCR, keeping a single row per CDR3 protein. The sample has approximately 280,000 distinct CDR3 sequences; around 20% are singletons. The V gene is TRBV6-2 or TRBV6-3, the J gene TRBJ1-1; D is undetermined. The TCR comes from a human donor in good health (CMV status not recorded). Some clones in this sample may be carry-over from other donors' samples. The specimen was cultured PBMCs, collected from culture after CMV antigen stimulation. The CDR3 nucleotides are TGTGCCAGCAGTTACTATTCCCCAGGGAACACTGAAGCTTTCTTT. Amino acid sequence: CASSYYSPGNTEAFF.